This TCR beta chain was documented in a study of cytomegalovirus exposure and HLA in healthy donors. A multiplex PCR was run with 60 Vbeta primers and 13 Jbeta primers. Profiling relied on immunoSEQ multiplex PCR, and the TCRdb table lists in-frame clones only, not all of them. The sample contains 120,000 or so clones, 75% to 90% of which appear only once. Study conclusions and caveats: A missense DCLRE1C variant was associated with V- and J-gene trimming of TCR beta chains in a later analysis, and an independent cohort replicated the association. Fewer N-insertions than the approximately 700-donor mean were reportedly shown by an Asian-associated ancestry cluster in a later analysis. Sequencing likely caused a cluster of highly shared sequence variants.

The table lists this clone with a few counts. Its antigen is currently unknown. Germline V lookup: CDR1 PRHDT, CDR2 FYEKMQ (reference sequence). The CDR3 is made up of 19 amino acids. Germline trimming cut 4 bases from V and 4 bases from J; bases unmatched to any gene: 13. This sequence was found in a female donor in good health and CMV-seropositive. The sample comprised PBMCs. The chain employs TRBV13 and TRBJ2-1; TRBD2 matches 13 bases. The CDR3 protein is CASSSLRLAGGRSYNEQFF. As DNA, the CDR3 is TGTGCCAGCAGCTCCCTCCGACTAGCGGGGGGTCGGAGTTACAATGAGCAGTTCTTC. The complete variable domain, with remaining parts taken from reference TRBV13 and TRBJ2-1, reads AAGVIQSPRHLIKEKRETATLKCYPIPRHDTVYWYQQGPGQDPQFLISFYEKMQSDKGSIPDRFSAQQFSDYHSELNMSSLELGDSALYFCASSSLRLAGGRSYNEQFFGPGTRLTVL.